One sample yielded the 9 T cell receptor beta chains listed below, sequenced in a study of cytomegalovirus exposure and HLA in healthy donors. The PCR ran on 60 Vbeta and 13 Jbeta primers. Generated by immunoSEQ multiplex PCR, the TCRdb table keeps only in-frame clones and is missing some. The sample has 100,000 or so clones, roughly 69% seen once. The source material was PBMCs. These receptor sequences come from a woman aged 25-40 years in good health and CMV-seronegative.

The rearrangement uses TRBV29-1 and TRBJ1-2; 12 nucleotides line up with TRBD1. Trimming at V came to 4 bases and at J to 4 bases, leaving 4 bases not matched to a gene. Per germline, CDR1 SQVTM and CDR2 ANQGSEA. The CDR3 is 14 residues long. The CDR3 spells CSVAGQGAAYGYTF. The CDR3 DNA sequence: TGCAGCGTTGCGGGACAGGGGGCTGCCTATGGCTACACCTTC.

The chain links TRBV12-5 to TRBJ2-3, with TRBD2 as a possible D gene (6 bases). Germline V gene sequence: CDR1 LGHNT, CDR2 FRNRAP. The CDR3 extends over 16 amino acids. Trimming shortened V by 5 bases and J by 0 bases, and 15 bases separated the two germline ends. CDR3 bases: TGTGCTAGTGGTACCCCTACTAGCACTAGCACAGATACGCAGTATTTT. Residues: CASGTPTSTSTDTQYF.

The chain couples TRBV5-1 to TRBJ1-6, with D uncertain. V gave up 4 bases and J gave up 0 bases, with 17 bases separating them. Per the germline V gene, CDR1 is SGHRS and CDR2 is YFSETQ. CDR3 length: 18 residues. The DNA for the CDR3 is TGCGCCAGCAGCCCTAGAGGGTCGATCAGCTCCTATAATTCACCCCTCCACTTT. Protein product: CASSPRGSISSYNSPLHF.

The chain links TRBV6-5 to TRBJ1-5, with D possibly TRBD1 on 5 matching bases. Germline-derived CDR1 and CDR2 are MNHEY and SVGAGI. V lost 2 bases to trimming and J lost 2 bases, with 10 bases between them. The length of the CDR3 is 15 residues. The CDR3 bases are TGTGCCAGCAGTTACAGGTGGGGGGGCAATCAGCCCCAGCATTTT. Its translation is CASSYRWGGNQPQHF.

This clone was recorded a few times. This chain uses TRBV7-2 with TRBJ2-3, with 12 bases lining up with TRBD2. From germline, CDR1 is SGHTA and CDR2 FQGNSA. The CDR3 contains 16 residues. V shed 2 bases, J shed 0 bases, and the junction held 0 bases outside the gene matches. The CDR3 DNA follows: TGTGCCAGCAGCTTACTAGCGGGGGGGAGCACAGATACGCAGTATTTT. It yields the protein CASSLLAGGSTDTQYF.

This clone was recorded once. The CDR3 sequence is CASSFLFAGGGTDTQYF. CDR3 coding DNA: TGTGCCAGCAGCTTTTTGTTCGCGGGAGGCGGGACAGATACGCAGTATTTT. The V gene is TRBV5-8, the J gene TRBJ2-3; 8 nucleotides line up with TRBD2. Germline V lookup: CDR1 SGHTS, CDR2 YDEGEE. V gave up 2 bases and J gave up 3 bases; unmatched junction bases: 11. The CDR3 is 17 amino acids.

This clone was found a few times. The CDR3 DNA reads TGTGCCAGCAGCCCCCTAGCGGGAGTGGAGACCCAGTACTTC. Protein: CASSPLAGVETQYF. The chain carries TRBV9 and TRBJ2-5; TRBD2 aligns across 10 bases. The V gene's germline CDR1 is SGDLS and CDR2 YYNGEE. There are 14 residues in the CDR3. After removal of 4 bases from V and 5 bases from J, the junction contained 5 bases not matched to a gene.

The chain couples TRBV6-5 to TRBJ1-3; no reliable D call. The CDR3 has 14 residues. Germline-derived CDR1 and CDR2 are MNHEY and SVGAGI. V lost 1 base, J lost 2 bases, and 6 bases lay in between. The CDR3, as DNA: TGTGCCAGCAGTTACTTCGGGGCTGGAAACACCATATATTTT. The encoded protein is CASSYFGAGNTIYF.

CDR3 sequence: CASSRTGPDTQYF. The CDR3 nucleotides read TGTGCCAGCAGCCGTACAGGGCCAGATACGCAGTATTTT. V gene TRBV7-3 combines with J gene TRBJ2-3, with D maybe TRBD1 (6 bases). Germline V CDR1 and CDR2: SGHTA, FQGTGA. Trimming left V 5 bases short and J 4 bases short, with 10 bases between. This CDR3 has 13 amino acids.